This T cell receptor beta chain was obtained from a study of CD8 T cells in ankylosing spondylitis. Study outcomes and limitations: It was reported that disease-linked clones were significantly enriched in matched ankylosing spondylitis synovial fluid.

TCRdb re-derived calls from the 5' RACE reads in MiXCR, one entry per CDR3 protein. The data contain tens of thousands of distinct CDR3 sequences, about a sixth of them seen just once; the ten biggest clones take up around 28%. This clonotype was observed at least ten times. Its target is unknown. CDR1 and CDR2 from the germline V gene are SGHTA and FQGNSA. The V and J ends lost 5 bases and 5 bases, in that order; junction bases with no gene match: 14. This CDR3 has 17 residues. The rearrangement links TRBV7-2 to TRBJ2-5; 10 bases are a match to TRBD2. This TCR came from a male donor with ankylosing spondylitis or in good health (not recorded which). The sequencing sample was made of blood. The CDR3 region has the DNA TGTGCCAGCAGCCCGTTGAGTAGCGGGGGGTTCGGTGAGACCCAGTACTTC. It specifies CASSPLSSGGFGETQYF.